This T cell receptor beta chain comes out of a study of shared clonotypes between healthy human individuals. Overall study results and limits: A limitation of the genetic and exposure-history diversity represented arose from few donors.

The assay was immunoSEQ multiplex PCR, and TCRdb's table has in-frame clones only and misses some. The data contain roughly 1,500,000 clones, about 98.5% of them seen just once; the ten biggest clones take up over 0.3%. Note on this clone: The target antigen is unknown.

Splitting of CD4+ cells produced CD45RA+ naive and CD45RA-negative memory subsets. The receptor was isolated from a man in his thirties or forties in good health. Input material: naive CD4+ T cells sorted from blood. This sample's subset: CD45RA+ positively selected.

CDR3 sequence (DNA): TGTGCCAGCTCACCAAATTTAGGGGCCCCGCGAGCTTTCTTT. Amino acids: CASSPNLGAPRAFF. This chain uses TRBV18 with TRBJ1-1; TRBD1 is a possible D gene (5 bases). V was shortened by 2 bases and J by 10 bases, with 17 bases between the two germline ends. Germline V lookup: CDR1 KGHSH, CDR2 LQKENI. The CDR3 spans 14 residues.